The 10 T cell receptor beta chains given below trace back to one sample, sequenced in a study of regulatory T cells in long-lasting Graves disease. Time point meaning: newly diagnosed GD, antithyroid drugs for less than 3 months. RNA from PBMCs was the source of the TCR library. Building the TCR beta libraries relied on iRepertoire HTBI primers, and CDR3 regions underwent Arm-PCR. One entry per CDR3 protein results from TCRdb running MiXCR on the multiplex PCR reads. The repertoire holds approximately 210,000 distinct CDR3 sequences, around 16% seen once, with 22% in the top ten. Source: peripheral blood mononuclear cells (PBMCs), taken at new diagnosis, from a patient treated with antithyroid drugs. The receptors were sampled from a female donor with Graves disease.

This clonotype appeared a single time. Written as DNA, the CDR3 is TGTGCCATCAGTGCTAGACAGGGAGGCGTGAGCACTGAAGCTTTCTTT. Translation gives CAISARQGGVSTEAFF. The V and J genes are TRBV10-3 and TRBJ1-1, with 7 bases aligning to TRBD1. The CDR3 length is 16 residues. CDR1 and CDR2 (germline): ENHRY, SYGVKD. V gave up 4 bases and J gave up 4 bases; unmatched junction bases: 12.

This clonotype was observed at least ten times. The V call is TRBV30, the J call TRBJ1-1; 7 nucleotides align to TRBD1. Germline values: CDR1 GTSNPN, CDR2 SVGIG (reference sequence). The V and J ends lost 2 bases and 1 base, in that order; junction bases with no gene match: 1. The CDR3 is made up of 13 amino acids. CDR3 in amino acids: CAWSRQGNTEAFF. Written as DNA, the CDR3 is TGTGCCTGGAGTAGACAGGGGAACACTGAAGCTTTCTTT.

The rearrangement uses TRBV28 and TRBJ2-7; D uncertain. The CDR3 is 12 residues long. V lost 6 bases to trimming and J lost 2 bases, with 8 bases between them. Per the germline V gene, CDR1 is MDHEN and CDR2 is SYDVKM. CDR3 DNA sequence: TGTGCCAGCAGCCCTCGCCCCTACGAGCAGTACTTC. Its protein product is CASSPRPYEQYF.

The chain recombines TRBV4-1 with TRBJ1-6; possibly TRBD1 for D (6 bases). The CDR3 is 16 residues long. Germline CDR1 and CDR2: MGHRA and YSYEKL. The V end was cut by 0 bases, the J end by 6 bases, with 12 bases between. CDR3: CASSQESNRVNSPLHF. The DNA of the CDR3 is TGCGCCAGCAGCCAAGAAAGCAACAGGGTTAATTCACCCCTCCACTTT.

This clonotype was observed a handful of times. The chain combines TRBV7-9 with TRBJ2-2; TRBD2 matches 7 bases. With V trimmed by 5 bases and J by 6 bases, 12 bases remained unmatched. The CDR3 spans 16 residues. Germline lookup yields CDR1 SEHNR and CDR2 FQNEAQ (reference sequence). The DNA of the CDR3 is TGTGCCAGCAGCGCCCCCTTGGGGGGGGGGGCCGGGGAGCTGTTTTTT. Translating it yields CASSAPLGGGAGELFF.

With respect to this clonotype: A much larger clone differs by one base, so this may be a read error. This chain joins TRBV6-1 and TRBJ2-1; unclear D gene. Trimming left V 3 bases short and J 5 bases short, with 14 bases between. The CDR3 loop spans 15 amino acids. Germline V gene lookup returns CDR1 MNHNS and CDR2 SASEGT. The CDR3: CASSDRAALNNEQFF. CDR3 DNA sequence: TGTGCCAGCAGTGACCGGGCCGCCTTAAACAATGAGCAGTTCTTC.

Ten or more counts support this clonotype. The V call is TRBV27, the J call TRBJ2-1; 8 nucleotides agree with TRBD2. Germline CDR1 and CDR2: MNHEY and SMNVEV (reference sequence). The CDR3 is 14 residues long. The ends lost 8 bases at V and 8 bases at J; junction bases unmatched: 11. This chain's CDR3 is CASRSLAGLDEQFF. The CDR3 coding sequence is TGTGCCAGCCGCTCGCTAGCGGGTCTCGATGAGCAGTTCTTC.

The chain carries TRBV19 and TRBJ2-3, with 7 nucleotides matching TRBD2. V dropped 0 bases and J dropped 9; count of bases not matched to a gene: 0. Germline assignment: CDR1 LNHDA and CDR2 SQIVND (reference sequence). The CDR3 runs 12 residues. The CDR3: CASSIDGRTQYF. The CDR3, as DNA: TGTGCCAGTAGTATAGACGGGAGGACGCAGTATTTT.

The rearrangement links TRBV9 to TRBJ2-1; 15 bases match TRBD2. Germline values: CDR1 SGDLS, CDR2 YYNGEE. This CDR3 is 16 amino acids long. Trimming removed 0 bases from V and 9 bases from J; junction bases left unmatched: 4. The CDR3 protein is CASSVEGTSGRFEQFF. The CDR3 DNA reads TGTGCCAGCAGCGTAGAGGGGACTAGCGGGAGGTTTGAGCAGTTCTTC.

This clonotype was detected ten times or more. This chain connects TRBV3-1 to TRBJ2-1, with D possibly TRBD2 on 6 matching bases. V gave up 1 base and J gave up 6 bases, with 16 bases separating them. CDR3 size: 16 residues. Germline V lookup: CDR1 LGHDT, CDR2 YNNKEL (reference sequence). The CDR3 region is CASSQVGGSRGNEQFF. CDR3 DNA: TGTGCCAGCAGCCAAGTGGGGGGTTCACGGGGCAATGAGCAGTTCTTC.